This TCR beta chain was profiled in a study of Tregs in tolerant kidney transplant recipients. Some clones are missing from TCRdb's copy, which holds only in-frame ones; the method was immunoSEQ multiplex PCR. This sample's table has roughly 32,000 clones. For this clone: The read ends 3 residues early relative to the CDR3; the germline J gene fills the gap.

V was clipped by 0 bases and J by 7 bases, with 10 bases between them. Germline-derived CDR1 and CDR2 are PRHDT and FYEKMQ (reference sequence). The CDR3 loop spans 14 amino acids. The clonotype comes from a human donor who received a combined kidney and bone marrow transplant. The rearrangement uses TRBV13 and TRBJ2-1; possibly TRBD2 for D (6 bases). Material: CD8+ T cells from blood, obtained before the transplant. CDR3 in amino acids: CASSLGDYGNEQFF. The part of the CDR3 DNA that was read is TGTGCCAGCAGCTTAGGGGACTACGGGAATGAG.